One sample yielded the 18 T cell receptor beta chains listed below, sequenced in a study of Graves' ophthalmopathy and Graves' hyperthyroidism. Amplified TCR beta CDR3 regions were obtained using RNA transcripts as template. The authors performed first-round RT-PCR with HTBI primers and then a second-round multiplex PCR. One entry per CDR3 protein results from TCRdb running MiXCR on the multiplex PCR reads. The sample yields 40,000 to 45,000 distinct CDR3 sequences, around 50% seen once. Sequencing used peripheral blood. The receptors were sampled from an adult man with Graves' ophthalmopathy.

With respect to this clonotype: A read error may produce the germline difference seen at one junction end. The DNA of the CDR3 is TGTGTCAGCAGCCGCGCAGGGGGTGTTGGCTACACCTTC. Translated, it gives CVSSRAGGVGYTF. The chain is built from TRBV7-9 and TRBJ1-2; 7 nucleotides match TRBD1. Germline V CDR1 and CDR2: SEHNR, FQNEAQ (reference sequence). The CDR3 sequence is 13 residues long.

This clonotype showed up just a few times. This chain links TRBV18 with TRBJ1-5, with TRBD1 matching over 8 bases. Germline CDR1 is KGHSH and CDR2 is LQKENI. The length of the CDR3 is 15 residues. V was clipped by 6 bases and J by 4 bases; unmatched bases: 8. The CDR3, as DNA: TGTGCCAGCTCGGGGGGACAGGCGGGGAATCAGCCCCAGCATTTT. This codes for CASSGGQAGNQPQHF.

This clonotype appeared many times. J is TRBJ1-2 and V is TRBV4-3, with unresolved D. Germline CDR1 is LGHNA and CDR2 is YSLEER. V was cut by 1 base and J by 1 base, with 7 bases left in between. This CDR3 has 14 amino acids. The CDR3 DNA is TGCGCCAGCAGCCAAGTGAGGGATAACTATGGCTACACCTTC. This translates into CASSQVRDNYGYTF.

Ten or more counts support this clonotype. V is TRBV20-1 and J is TRBJ2-2; 9 nucleotides agree with TRBD1. Germline lookup yields CDR1 DFQATT and CDR2 SNEGSKA (reference sequence). This CDR3 spans 18 amino acids. After removal of 0 bases from V and 4 bases from J, the junction contained 12 bases not matched to a gene. Here the CDR3 reads CSAREGQGWGALTGELFF. The DNA for the CDR3 is TGCAGTGCTAGAGAGGGACAGGGCTGGGGGGCCCTCACCGGGGAGCTGTTTTTT.

This clonotype has just one count. The rearrangement uses TRBV7-8 and TRBJ1-4; 8 nucleotides agree with TRBD1. This CDR3 is built from 16 residues. With V trimmed by 1 base and J by 4 bases, 5 bases remained unmatched. Germline V CDR1 and CDR2: SGHVS, FQNEAQ. The CDR3 region is CASSLVGTGGNEKLFF. CDR3 DNA sequence: TGTGCCAGCAGCTTAGTTGGGACAGGCGGTAATGAAAAACTGTTTTTT.

This clonotype was seen many times. The J gene is TRBJ2-5, the V gene TRBV3-1; 9 positions agree with TRBD1. Germline V gene sequence: CDR1 LGHDT, CDR2 YNNKEL (reference sequence). This CDR3 is built from 14 residues. With V trimmed by 4 bases and J by 5 bases, 5 bases remained unmatched. CDR3 sequence: CASSRNRGRETQYF. CDR3 nucleotides: TGTGCCAGCAGCCGAAACAGGGGGCGTGAGACCCAGTACTTC.

The CDR3 is CAFLGASSSYNEQFF. The CDR3, as DNA: TGTGCCTTCTTGGGGGCATCCAGCTCCTACAATGAGCAGTTCTTC. The gene calls are TRBV30 and TRBJ2-1; D is possibly TRBD1 (6 bases). Trimming cost V 7 bases and J 0 bases, with 16 bases left between them. The CDR3 covers 15 residues. Germline CDR1 reads GTSNPN; CDR2 reads SVGIG (reference sequence).

This clonotype was detected many times. V usage is TRBV20-1 and J usage is TRBJ2-1, with unresolved D. Between the trimmed V and J ends, which lost 1 base and 8 bases, there was a span of 12 bases. This CDR3 comprises 13 residues. The V gene's germline CDR1 is DFQATT and CDR2 SNEGSKA (reference sequence). CDR3 amino acids: CSARVPASHEQFF. In nucleotides, the CDR3 is TGCAGTGCTAGAGTCCCGGCGTCCCATGAGCAGTTCTTC.

J is TRBJ2-3 and V is TRBV29-1, with D possibly being TRBD1 or TRBD2 (5 bases each). There are 13 residues in the CDR3. Germline V CDR1 and CDR2: SQVTM, ANQGSEA. V was pared by 4 bases and J by 9 bases, with 17 bases between. As DNA, the CDR3 is TGCAGCGTTGTCGACAGAGTCGGGGAGACGCAGTATTTT. Translation gives CSVVDRVGETQYF.

This clonotype was seen many times. This chain links TRBV4-2 with TRBJ1-4; D might be TRBD1 (6 bases). The CDR3 sequence is 18 residues long. Germline V gene data show CDR1 as LGHNA and CDR2 as YNFKEQ. V lost 1 base, J lost 7 bases, and 22 bases lay in between. The CDR3: CASSQGAGEGLIVEKLFF. The CDR3 DNA reads as TGTGCCAGCAGCCAAGGGGCAGGGGAAGGACTAATCGTTGAAAAACTGTTTTTT.

This clonotype was detected many times. The chain recombines TRBV7-9 with TRBJ2-1, with a tentative D call TRBD2 (7 bases). CDR1 and CDR2 from the germline V gene are SEHNR and FQNEAQ (reference sequence). This CDR3 spans 16 amino acids. Trimming took 1 base from V and 9 from J, leaving 19 bases between them. In DNA form, the CDR3 reads TGTGCCAGCAGCTTAGTTGGGGGGGGCTGGGGGACTGAGCAGTTCTTC. It translates to CASSLVGGGWGTEQFF. Filled out from reference TRBV7-9 and TRBJ2-1, the complete variable domain reads DTGVSQNPRHKITKRGQNVTFRCDPISEHNRLYWYRQTLGQGPEFLTYFQNEAQLEKSRLLSDRFSAERPKGSFSTLEIQRTEQGDSAMYLCASSLVGGGWGTEQFFGPGTRLTVL.

This clonotype was counted a few times. CDR3 amino acids: CASSRRQAGSYEQYF. The CDR3 DNA reads as TGTGCCAGCAGCCGAAGACAGGCTGGCTCCTACGAGCAGTACTTC. J is TRBJ2-7 and V is TRBV7-9; D perhaps matches TRBD1 (6 bases). V was cut by 5 bases and J by 0 bases, with 14 bases left in between. Germline CDR1 reads SEHNR; CDR2 reads FQNEAQ (reference sequence). The CDR3 is 15 amino acids.

A note on this clonotype: One junction end does not reproduce the germline sequence, and a read error may be involved. The chain carries TRBV7-9 and TRBJ2-1; 10 nucleotides align to TRBD2. The CDR3 is 16 residues long. Germline values: CDR1 SEHNR, CDR2 FQNEAQ (reference sequence). CDR3 sequence reads: CAGSKGLAGGTYEQFF. The CDR3 bases are TGTGCCGGCAGCAAAGGGTTAGCGGGAGGTACGTATGAGCAGTTCTTC.

A word on this clonotype: The CDR3 ends on some other residue instead of the conserved phenylalanine or tryptophan, so this is likely a read error. The DNA is omitted, as the CDR3 cannot be located on it reliably, and the CDR3 follows TCRdb's listing. The chain combines TRBV4-1 with TRBJ2-6; TRBD1, the table's D call, was not compared with the DNA. In germline, CDR1 is MGHRA, CDR2 YSYEKL. Inclusive of both ends, the CDR3 amounts to 18 amino acids. CDR3 amino acids: CASSQRQGPRAGANVLVL.

The chain uses TRBV9 and TRBJ2-1; 8 bases fit TRBD1. The CDR3 has 17 residues. Per the germline V gene, CDR1 is SGDLS and CDR2 is YYNGEE. Unmatched junction bases numbered 10, after V lost 4 bases and J lost 1 base. CDR3 sequence: CASSPAIDRGSYNEQFF. CDR3 nucleotide sequence: TGTGCCAGCAGCCCGGCTATTGACAGGGGATCCTACAATGAGCAGTTCTTC.

This clonotype was detected ten times or more. The rearrangement joins TRBV6-4 to TRBJ2-3, with 13 nucleotides matching TRBD2. V trimming: 2 bases; J trimming: 4 bases; junction bases outside the gene matches: 0. CDR1 and CDR2 (germline): MRHNA, SNTAGT. The CDR3 has 15 residues. The CDR3 region is CASSDTSGGADTQYF. The CDR3 nucleotides read TGTGCCAGCAGTGACACTAGCGGGGGGGCAGATACGCAGTATTTT.

In regard to this clonotype: Germline is not matched at one junction end, which may reflect a read error. The V call is TRBV9, the J call TRBJ2-2; D is perhaps TRBD1 or TRBD2 (5 bases each). This CDR3 contains 13 residues. CDR1 SGDLS and CDR2 YYNGEE come from the germline V gene. Here the CDR3 reads CASSVDGTGELSF. In DNA form, the CDR3 reads TGTGCCAGCAGCGTAGATGGGACCGGGGAGCTGTCTTTT.

There are a few counts of this clonotype. V usage is TRBV24-1 and J usage is TRBJ2-3, with 10 bases that match TRBD1. This CDR3 has 19 residues. The junction had 17 bases not matched to a gene; V was cut back by 7 bases and J by 2 bases. CDR1 and CDR2 (germline): KGHDR, SFDVKD. CDR3 in DNA: TGTGCCACCAGCCAAGAACCGGGACAGGGGCCGCCCTACACAGATACGCAGTATTTT. Protein sequence: CATSQEPGQGPPYTDTQYF.